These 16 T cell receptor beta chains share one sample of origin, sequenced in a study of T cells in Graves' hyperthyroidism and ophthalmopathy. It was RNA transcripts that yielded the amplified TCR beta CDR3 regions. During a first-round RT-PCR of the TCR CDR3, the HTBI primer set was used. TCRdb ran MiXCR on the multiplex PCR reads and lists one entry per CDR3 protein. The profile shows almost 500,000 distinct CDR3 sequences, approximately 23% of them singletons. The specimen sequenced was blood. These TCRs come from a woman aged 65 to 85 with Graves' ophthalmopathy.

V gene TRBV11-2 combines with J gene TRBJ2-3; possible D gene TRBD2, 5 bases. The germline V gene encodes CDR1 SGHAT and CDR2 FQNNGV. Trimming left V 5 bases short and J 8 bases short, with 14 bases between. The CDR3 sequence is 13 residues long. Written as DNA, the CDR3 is TGTGCCAGCAGCGAAGGATGGCGGGCTACGCAGTATTTT. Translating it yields CASSEGWRATQYF.

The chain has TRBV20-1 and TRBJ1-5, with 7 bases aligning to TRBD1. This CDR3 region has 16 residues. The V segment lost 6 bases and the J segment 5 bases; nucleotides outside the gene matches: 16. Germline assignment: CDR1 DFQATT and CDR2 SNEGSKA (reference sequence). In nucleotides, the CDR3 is TGCAGTGCACCTGACCGGGACAGAAGTTTCGATCAGCCCCAGCATTTT. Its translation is CSAPDRDRSFDQPQHF.

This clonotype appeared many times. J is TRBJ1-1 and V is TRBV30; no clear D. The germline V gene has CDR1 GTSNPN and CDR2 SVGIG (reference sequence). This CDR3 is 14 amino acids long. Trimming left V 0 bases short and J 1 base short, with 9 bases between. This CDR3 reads CAWSVLSPNTEAFF. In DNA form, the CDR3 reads TGTGCCTGGAGTGTCCTGAGCCCGAACACTGAAGCTTTCTTT.

The CDR3 DNA is TGTGCCAGTAGTTCCACCGGACTAGCGGGCTACGAGCAGTACTTC. This encodes CASSSTGLAGYEQYF. J is TRBJ2-7 and V is TRBV19, with 11 bases that match TRBD2. The germline V gene encodes CDR1 LNHDA and CDR2 SQIVND (reference sequence). This CDR3 contains 15 residues. V was pared by 5 bases and J by 3 bases, with 6 bases of the junction left unmatched.

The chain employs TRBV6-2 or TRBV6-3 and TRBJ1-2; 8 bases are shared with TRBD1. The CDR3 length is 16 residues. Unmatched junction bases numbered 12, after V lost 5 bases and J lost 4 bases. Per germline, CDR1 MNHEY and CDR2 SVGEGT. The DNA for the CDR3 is TGTGCCAGCAGTGACGGACAGGGCAGTTTCCCCTATGGCTACACCTTC. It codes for CASSDGQGSFPYGYTF.

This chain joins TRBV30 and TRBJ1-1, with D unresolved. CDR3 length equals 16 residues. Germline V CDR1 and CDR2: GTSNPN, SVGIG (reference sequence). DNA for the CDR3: TGTGCTGCATCGTCCGGGCAGACCTATAGGAACACTGAAGCTTTCTTT. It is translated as CAASSGQTYRNTEAFF.

CDR3 in DNA: TGCGCCAGCAGCTTGAGAGTAGCGCGGCGAGATACGCAGTATTTT. This codes for CASSLRVARRDTQYF. The chain uses TRBV5-1 and TRBJ2-3, with D maybe TRBD2 (5 bases). The CDR3 is 15 amino acids. V gave up 1 base and J gave up 5 bases, with 14 bases separating them. Germline V lookup: CDR1 SGHRS, CDR2 YFSETQ.

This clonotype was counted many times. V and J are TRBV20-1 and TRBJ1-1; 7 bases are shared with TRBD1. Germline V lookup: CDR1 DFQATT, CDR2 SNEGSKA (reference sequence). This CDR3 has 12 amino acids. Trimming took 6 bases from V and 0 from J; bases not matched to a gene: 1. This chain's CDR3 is CSAGTVNTEAFF. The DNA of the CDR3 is TGCAGTGCCGGGACAGTGAACACTGAAGCTTTCTTT.

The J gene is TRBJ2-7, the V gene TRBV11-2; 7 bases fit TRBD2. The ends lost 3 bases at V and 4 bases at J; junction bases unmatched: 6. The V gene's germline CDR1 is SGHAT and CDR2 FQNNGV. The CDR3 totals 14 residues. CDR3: CASSFAGVVYEQYF. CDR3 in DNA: TGTGCCAGCAGCTTTGCGGGAGTGGTTTACGAGCAGTACTTC.

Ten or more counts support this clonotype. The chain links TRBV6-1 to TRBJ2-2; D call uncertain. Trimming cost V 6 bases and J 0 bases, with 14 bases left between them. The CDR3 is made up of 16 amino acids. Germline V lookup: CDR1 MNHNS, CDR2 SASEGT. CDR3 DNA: TGTGCCAGCAGAACCCCGACGCAAGCGAACACCGGGGAGCTGTTTTTT. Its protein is CASRTPTQANTGELFF.

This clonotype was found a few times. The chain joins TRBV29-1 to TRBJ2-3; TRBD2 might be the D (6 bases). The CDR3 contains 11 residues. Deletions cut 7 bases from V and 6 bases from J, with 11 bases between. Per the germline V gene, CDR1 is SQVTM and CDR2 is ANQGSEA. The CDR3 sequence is CSASLADTQYF. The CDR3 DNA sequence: TGCAGCGCCTCCCTAGCGGATACGCAGTATTTT.

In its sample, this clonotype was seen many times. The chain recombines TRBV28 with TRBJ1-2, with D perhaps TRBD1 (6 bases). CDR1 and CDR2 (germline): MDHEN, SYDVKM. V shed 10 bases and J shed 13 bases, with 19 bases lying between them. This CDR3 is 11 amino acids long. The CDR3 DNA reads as TGTGCCACCCGACAGGCCGGTTACTTCACCTTC. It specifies CATRQAGYFTF.

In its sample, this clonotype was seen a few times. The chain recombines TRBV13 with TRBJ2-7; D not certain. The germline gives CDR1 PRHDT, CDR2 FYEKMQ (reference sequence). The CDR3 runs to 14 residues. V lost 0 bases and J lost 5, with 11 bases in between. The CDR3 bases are TGTGCCAGCAGCTTAGGCCCGGGCCGGAACGAGCAGTACTTC. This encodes CASSLGPGRNEQYF.

The CDR3, as DNA: TGTGCCAGCAGCCCCCTCAAACACACTAGCACAGATACGCAGTATTTT. It is translated as CASSPLKHTSTDTQYF. The chain employs TRBV3-1 and TRBJ2-3; D unclear. Per germline, CDR1 LGHDT and CDR2 YNNKEL (reference sequence). The CDR3 spans 16 residues. V dropped 4 bases and J dropped 0 bases, with 14 bases sitting between them.

In nucleotides, the CDR3 is TGTGCCAGTTCCTTCGGGACAGGGCGCGAGCAGTACTTC. Its protein product is CASSFGTGREQYF. The chain carries TRBV19 and TRBJ2-7, with TRBD1 matching over 9 bases. The junction had 8 bases not matched to a gene; V was cut back by 8 bases and J by 6 bases. CDR1 LNHDA and CDR2 SQIVND come from the germline V gene (reference sequence). The CDR3 is 13 residues long.

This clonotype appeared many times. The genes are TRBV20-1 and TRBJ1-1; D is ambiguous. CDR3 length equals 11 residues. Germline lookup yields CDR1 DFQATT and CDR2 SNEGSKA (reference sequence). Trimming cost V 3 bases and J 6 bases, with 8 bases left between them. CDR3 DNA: TGCAGTGCTAGCTGGGCGCCTGAAGCTTTCTTT. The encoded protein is CSASWAPEAFF.